These T cell receptor beta chains were read from a single sample in a study of cytomegalovirus exposure and HLA in healthy donors. Measured with immunoSEQ multiplex PCR; TCRdb has only the in-frame clones, and not every one. The profile shows 150,000 or so clones, about three quarters of them singletons. The sample taken for sequencing was PBMCs. These receptors were obtained from a man between 40 and 49 years old in good health and CMV-seropositive. Both conserved end residues are part of each CDR3. The D gene is left open where the match is weak. Clone sizes are given selectively: once, few, many, or a class where the clone is expanded.

v_call	j_call	d_call	clone_size	cdr3_length	cdr3_aa	cdr3_nt
TRBV5-4	TRBJ1-2	NA	few	15	CASSLGGESTGGYTF	TGTGCCAGCAGCTTGGGTGGAGAAAGCACGGGAGGCTACACCTTC
TRBV2	TRBJ2-1	NA	NA	13	CASNPEEGNEQFF	TGTGCCAGCAATCCGGAGGAGGGGAATGAGCAGTTCTTC
TRBV7-6	TRBJ2-7	NA	NA	15	CASSQAGSRAYEQYF	TGTGCCAGCAGTCAAGCAGGCTCGAGAGCCTACGAGCAGTACTTC
TRBV7-2	TRBJ2-2	NA	NA	15	CASTPVSGYPGELFF	TGTGCCAGCACTCCCGTTAGCGGATACCCGGGGGAGCTGTTTTTT
TRBV27	TRBJ1-1	NA	NA	14	CASSSPGRPTEAFF	TGTGCCAGCAGCTCTCCTGGGAGACCCACTGAAGCTTTCTTT
TRBV27	TRBJ2-1	NA	NA	15	CASSLSRLAGNEQFF	TGTGCCAGCAGTTTATCGAGGCTAGCAGGAAATGAGCAGTTCTTC
TRBV10-3	TRBJ2-3	TRBD1	NA	15	CAISESLQGTDTQYF	TGTGCCATCAGTGAGTCGTTACAGGGGACAGATACGCAGTATTTT
TRBV9	TRBJ1-2	TRBD1	NA	15	CASSPRQGATYGYTF	TGTGCCAGCAGCCCTCGACAGGGGGCTACCTATGGCTACACCTTC
TRBV5-6	TRBJ2-7	TRBD2	few	15	CASSSTSGSSYEQYF	TGTGCCAGCAGCTCGACTAGCGGGAGCTCCTACGAGCAGTACTTC
TRBV2	TRBJ2-5	TRBD1	NA	14	CASSDSGGRETQYF	TGTGCCAGCAGTGACTCAGGGGGCAGGGAGACCCAGTACTTC
TRBV18	TRBJ2-2	NA	NA	13	CASSPRGAGELFF	TGTGCCAGCTCACCACGGGGAGCCGGGGAGCTGTTTTTT
TRBV29-1	TRBJ2-7	NA	NA	13	CSAQQQATYEQYF	TGCAGCGCTCAACAACAGGCAACCTACGAGCAGTACTTC
TRBV5-1	TRBJ1-1	NA	NA	15	CASSLVGGVNTEAFF	TGCGCCAGCAGCTTGGTTGGGGGCGTGAACACTGAAGCTTTCTTT
TRBV30	TRBJ2-7	NA	NA	11	CAWSQGSEQYF	TGTGCCTGGAGTCAGGGATCCGAGCAGTACTTC
TRBV6-1	TRBJ2-7	TRBD2	once	16	CASSVLGGSGFYEQYF	TGTGCCAGCAGTGTCCTGGGGGGGTCGGGGTTCTACGAGCAGTACTTC
TRBV7-3	TRBJ2-1	TRBD2	few	15	CASSPTSGRFGEQFF	TGTGCCAGCAGTCCGACTAGCGGGAGGTTCGGTGAGCAGTTCTTC
TRBV19	TRBJ2-5	NA	few	14	CASSIANSQETQYF	TGTGCCAGTAGTATAGCAAACAGCCAAGAGACCCAGTACTTC
TRBV28	TRBJ2-7	TRBD2	NA	15	CASRGSGSGSYEQYF	TGTGCCAGCAGGGGTAGCGGGAGCGGCTCCTACGAGCAGTACTTC
TRBV10-3	TRBJ2-2	TRBD2	NA	16	CAISASGAVFTGELFF	TGTGCCATCAGTGCTAGCGGGGCAGTCTTCACCGGGGAGCTGTTTTTT
TRBV19	TRBJ1-2	NA	NA	13	CASSIWDKDGYTF	TGTGCCAGTAGTATTTGGGACAAGGATGGCTACACCTTC
TRBV7-2	TRBJ2-1	TRBD2	NA	15	CASSLDGGSYNEQFF	TGTGCCAGCAGCTTAGACGGCGGGAGCTACAATGAGCAGTTCTTC
TRBV7-3	TRBJ2-1	TRBD1	NA	12	CASSPRQGVQFF	TGTGCCAGCAGCCCTAGACAGGGGGTGCAGTTCTTC
TRBV19	TRBJ2-5	TRBD2	NA	15	CASSIGTSGQETQYF	TGTGCCAGTAGTATTGGGACTAGCGGACAAGAGACCCAGTACTTC
TRBV4-2	TRBJ2-2	NA	NA	14	CASSQEVRGGELFF	TGTGCCAGCAGCCAAGAGGTCCGGGGCGGGGAGCTGTTTTTT
TRBV10-3	TRBJ2-1	NA	NA	15	CAISSGGSSYNEQFF	TGTGCCATCAGTTCCGGGGGAAGCTCCTACAATGAGCAGTTCTTC
TRBV5-1	TRBJ2-1	TRBD2	NA	18	CASSLTSGAGLAYNEQFF	TGCGCCAGCAGCTTGACTAGCGGAGCGGGGCTTGCCTACAATGAGCAGTTCTTC
TRBV11-3	TRBJ2-7	TRBD2	NA	15	CASKPGTSGSYEQYF	TGTGCCAGCAAACCTGGAACTAGCGGGTCATACGAGCAGTACTTC
TRBV28	TRBJ2-1	NA	NA	13	CASSLRTIHEQFF	TGTGCCAGCAGTTTGCGAACTATCCATGAGCAGTTCTTC
TRBV2	TRBJ1-1	TRBD1	NA	15	CASSDGTGGTTEAFF	TGTGCCAGCAGCGACGGGACAGGTGGGACCACTGAAGCTTTCTTT
TRBV28	TRBJ2-7	TRBD2	NA	15	CASSGTSGLFYEQYF	TGTGCCAGCAGTGGGACTAGCGGGCTTTTTTACGAGCAGTACTTC
TRBV25-1	TRBJ2-3	TRBD2	NA	16	CASSDGTSGSIHTQYF	TGTGCCAGCAGTGATGGGACTAGCGGGAGCATACATACGCAGTATTTT
TRBV27	TRBJ2-2	NA	NA	14	CASSLGGTYGELFF	TGTGCCAGCAGTCTGGGAGGGACATACGGGGAGCTGTTTTTT
TRBV13	TRBJ2-7	NA	NA	14	CASSFGGGAYEQYF	TGTGCCAGCAGCTTTGGCGGAGGCGCCTACGAGCAGTACTTC
TRBV9	TRBJ2-1	TRBD2	few	17	CASSVAGPSGINNEQFF	TGTGCCAGCAGCGTAGCCGGACCTAGCGGAATTAACAATGAGCAGTTCTTC
TRBV7-3	TRBJ2-7	TRBD1	NA	14	CASSKDRGQNEQYF	TGTGCCAGCAGCAAGGACAGGGGGCAGAACGAGCAGTACTTC
TRBV5-1	TRBJ2-2	NA	NA	17	CASRLEGPTANTGELFF	TGCGCCAGCAGGTTGGAGGGGCCGACAGCGAACACCGGGGAGCTGTTTTTT
TRBV2	TRBJ2-6	NA	once	15	CASTEAAPGANVLTF	TGTGCCAGCACAGAGGCGGCTCCTGGGGCCAACGTCCTGACTTTC
TRBV5-1	TRBJ2-5	NA	NA	16	CASSPQGHSQVETQYF	TGCGCCAGCAGCCCACAAGGACACTCCCAAGTTGAGACCCAGTACTTC
TRBV9	TRBJ2-5	NA	few	16	CASSALSGNPPETQYF	TGTGCCAGCAGCGCACTTAGCGGTAACCCCCCAGAGACCCAGTACTTC
TRBV10-1	TRBJ1-1	NA	NA	14	CASALWAGKTEAFF	TGCGCCAGCGCACTGTGGGCAGGAAAGACTGAAGCTTTCTTT
TRBV27	TRBJ2-1	TRBD1	NA	15	CASRPGQGAYNEQFF	TGTGCCAGCAGGCCCGGACAGGGGGCCTACAATGAGCAGTTCTTC
TRBV19	TRBJ1-2	TRBD1	NA	13	CASSLWDSYGYTF	TGTGCCAGTAGTCTTTGGGACAGCTATGGCTACACCTTC
TRBV7-2	TRBJ2-1	NA	NA	15	CASSPGWDSYNEQFF	TGTGCCAGCAGCCCGGGGTGGGACTCCTACAATGAGCAGTTCTTC